The source of this T cell receptor (beta chain) is a study of blood T cell repertoires in COVID-19 (dated by TCRdb to about 2020). A note on the overall study: Samples covering the acute and convalescent phases of COVID-19 were provided by collaborators in the United States, Italy and Spain. The prospective study material was composed of cDNA or gDNA derived from T cells, B-cell-depleted T cells, or PBMCs. The dataset comprised deeply sampled blood TCRbeta repertoires from subjects exposed to, actively infected with, or recovered from COVID-19. The repertoires were made available in a free public database intended to serve as a resource for research on the immune response to SARS-CoV-2. The samples were drawn from two sources: the first 160 participants of the ongoing ImmuneRACE study, and 1,000 to 1,500 subjects contributed by 6 global collaborators. The sample metadata nearly always contained a de-identified subject ID, COVID-19 status, age in years and sex. HLA class I and class II types, where available, came from metadata supplied by the sample provider rather than from assay-based typing.

Concerning this clone: Its antigen remains undetermined. Base qualities are not at hand, and no much larger clone is one base apart.

Collaborating institutions collected whole blood in K2EDTA tubes following their own protocols. For TCRbeta analysis, collaborator samples were shipped as frozen whole blood, as isolated PBMCs, or as DNA extracted from either sample type. Results and caveats for the whole study, not just this receptor: How much clinical and demographic metadata was included differed by source and by participant, and the metadata was provided uncurated.

The immunoSEQ Assay, a bias-controlled multiplex PCR, was used to amplify TCRbeta CDR3 regions from genomic DNA. Processing in the source paper ran as follows. Nucleated cell counts per sample were estimated from amplification of reference gene primers within the assay. Sequence reads were collapsed and filtered to measure the absolute abundance of every unique TCRbeta CDR3 rearrangement. Productive Simpson clonality was computed per sample as the square root of Simpson's diversity index over productive rearrangements. The clones in this table, taken by TCRdb from immuneACCESS, are in-frame only. Not every clone is retained; where verified, under half of the shortfall comes from an unresolved V gene, and the cause of the rest is unknown. V and J calls and clone size follow that table, whereas D and trimming were derived from the DNA. This sample gives 270,000 or so clones in total; roughly 88% of them show up just once. Around 3% of the sample is taken by the ten largest.

Taken from cysteine to phenylalanine, the CDR3 has 13 residues. The CDR3 DNA has 39 bases and is translated from base 1. According to the germline V gene, CDR1 reads KGHSH and CDR2 reads LQKENI. V is clipped by 1 base and J by 6 bases, and the sequence between their germline boundaries is 7 bases long. The sample taken for sequencing was peripheral blood. Here the chain combines TRBV18 and TRBJ2-1, with the D gene not confidently named. This clonotype was sampled from a woman in her 30s with active or convalescent COVID-19. The CDR3: CASSPLSPNEQFF. The bases are TGTGCCAGCTCACCACTGAGTCCCAATGAGCAGTTCTTC.